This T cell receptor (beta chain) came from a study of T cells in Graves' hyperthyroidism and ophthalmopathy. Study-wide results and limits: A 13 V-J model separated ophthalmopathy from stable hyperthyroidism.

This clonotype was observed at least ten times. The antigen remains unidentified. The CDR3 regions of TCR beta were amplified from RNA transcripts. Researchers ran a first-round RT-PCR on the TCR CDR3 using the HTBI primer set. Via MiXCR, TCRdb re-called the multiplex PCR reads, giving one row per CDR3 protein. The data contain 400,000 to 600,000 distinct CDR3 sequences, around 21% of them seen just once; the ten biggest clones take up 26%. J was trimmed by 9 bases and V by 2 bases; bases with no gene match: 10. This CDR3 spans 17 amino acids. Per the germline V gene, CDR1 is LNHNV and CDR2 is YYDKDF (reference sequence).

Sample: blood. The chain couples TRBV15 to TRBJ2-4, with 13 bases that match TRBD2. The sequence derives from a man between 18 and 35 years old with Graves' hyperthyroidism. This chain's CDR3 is CATSRTTSGGEGGIQYF. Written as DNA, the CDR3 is TGTGCCACCAGCAGAACCACTAGCGGGGGGGAAGGGGGCATTCAGTACTTC.